This T cell receptor beta chain was captured in a study of CD8 T cells in ankylosing spondylitis. General study points: Researchers reportedly found disease-linked clones significantly enriched in matched ankylosing spondylitis synovial fluid. A motif of under ten highly homologous TCR beta variants was seen as apparently characteristic of ankylosing spondylitis blood.

Preparation of TCR beta libraries was done by quantitative 5'-RACE with molecular barcodes. TCRdb analysed the 5' RACE reads with MiXCR anew, one entry per CDR3 protein. The table includes approximately 540,000 distinct CDR3 sequences, over 9.5% detected once. In its sample, this clonotype was seen many times. Its target is unknown. This CDR3 has 12 amino acids. The germline gives CDR1 SNHLY, CDR2 FYNNEI. The V gene lost 5 bases and the J gene lost 5 bases, with 8 bases spanning the gap. The sample was blood, either unsorted or a sorted T cell fraction (not recorded which). This chain joins TRBV2 and TRBJ2-3; D is ambiguous. The receptor was derived from a male donor with ankylosing spondylitis. CDR3 loop: CASSKRVDTQYF. The CDR3 bases are TGTGCCAGCAGTAAGAGAGTAGATACGCAGTATTTT.